Listed below are T cell receptor beta chains from one sample, sequenced in a study of glioma-infiltrating T cells after dendritic cell vaccination. The protocol was immunoSEQ multiplex PCR, while the TCRdb copy is restricted to in-frame clones and leaves out a portion. This table has fewer than 85,000 clones, around 87% appearing once. The source was blood, collected after dendritic cell vaccination. These receptors all come from a human donor with glioblastoma. CDR3s include the opening cysteine and the closing phenylalanine or tryptophan. The order of the fields is J gene, clone size, V gene, D gene, CDR3 protein, CDR3 DNA. A D gene is named only where the DNA matches it firmly. Size is stated for part of the rows, as once, few or many counts, or as a class when the clone is expanded.

J gene: TRBJ1-5; clone size: NA; V gene: TRBV2; D gene: TRBD1; CDR3 protein: CASSGQGDQPQHF; CDR3 DNA: TGTGCCAGCAGCGGACAGGGAGATCAGCCCCAGCATTTT
J gene: TRBJ2-1; clone size: NA; V gene: TRBV29-1; D gene: NA; CDR3 protein: CSVEEWKTGEDNEQFF; CDR3 DNA: TGCAGCGTTGAAGAGTGGAAAACGGGAGAGGACAATGAGCAGTTCTTC
J gene: TRBJ2-1; clone size: NA; V gene: TRBV7-2; D gene: NA; CDR3 protein: CASSYASLNNEQFF; CDR3 DNA: TGTGCCAGCAGCTACGCTAGCTTAAACAATGAGCAGTTCTTC
J gene: TRBJ2-1; clone size: NA; V gene: TRBV11-2; D gene: TRBD2; CDR3 protein: CASSLDSGRDEQFF; CDR3 DNA: TGTGCCAGCAGCTTAGATAGCGGGAGGGATGAGCAGTTCTTC
J gene: TRBJ2-7; clone size: NA; V gene: TRBV11-3; D gene: TRBD1; CDR3 protein: CASSLEGQGRYEQYF; CDR3 DNA: TGTGCCAGCAGCTTAGAGGGACAGGGGCGGTACGAGCAGTACTTC
J gene: TRBJ1-5; clone size: NA; V gene: TRBV19; D gene: NA; CDR3 protein: CASSITDYSNQPQHF; CDR3 DNA: TGTGCCAGTAGTATAACTGATTATAGCAATCAGCCCCAGCATTTT
J gene: TRBJ2-1; clone size: NA; V gene: TRBV6-1; D gene: TRBD2; CDR3 protein: CASSDPAGGNEQFF; CDR3 DNA: TGTGCCAGCAGTGACCCCGCGGGAGGCAATGAGCAGTTCTTC
J gene: TRBJ2-3; clone size: once; V gene: TRBV21-1; D gene: NA; CDR3 protein: CASSKSSTDTQYF; CDR3 DNA: TGTGCCAGCAGCAAAAGCAGCACAGATACGCAGTATTTT
J gene: TRBJ1-2; clone size: NA; V gene: TRBV6-1; D gene: TRBD1; CDR3 protein: CASSGQGHGYTF; CDR3 DNA: TGTGCCAGCAGTGGACAGGGACATGGCTACACCTTC
J gene: TRBJ2-7; clone size: NA; V gene: TRBV6-1; D gene: NA; CDR3 protein: CASSGQASYEQYF; CDR3 DNA: TGTGCCAGCAGTGGACAGGCCTCCTACGAGCAGTACTTC
J gene: TRBJ1-1; clone size: NA; V gene: TRBV4-3; D gene: NA; CDR3 protein: CASSQGPMNTEAFF; CDR3 DNA: TGCGCCAGTTCACAGGGACCCATGAACACTGAAGCTTTCTTT
J gene: TRBJ1-2; clone size: NA; V gene: TRBV7-9; D gene: NA; CDR3 protein: CASTPGRGNYGYTF; CDR3 DNA: TGTGCCAGCACCCCGGGGAGGGGTAACTATGGCTACACCTTC
J gene: TRBJ2-2; clone size: NA; V gene: TRBV5-1; D gene: TRBD1; CDR3 protein: CASSVGQEAGELFF; CDR3 DNA: TGCGCCAGCAGCGTGGGACAGGAGGCCGGGGAGCTGTTTTTT
J gene: TRBJ1-6; clone size: NA; V gene: TRBV11-2; D gene: NA; CDR3 protein: CASRLWSSYNSPLHF; CDR3 DNA: TGTGCCAGCAGGTTGTGGAGCTCCTATAATTCACCCCTCCACTTT
J gene: TRBJ2-5; clone size: NA; V gene: TRBV19; D gene: NA; CDR3 protein: CASSYPGKAPPPYF; CDR3 DNA: TGTGCCAGTAGCTATCCGGGGAAAGCGCCTCCCCCGTACTTC
J gene: TRBJ1-4; clone size: NA; V gene: TRBV15; D gene: NA; CDR3 protein: CATSPISPARREKLFF; CDR3 DNA: TGTGCCACCAGCCCTATCTCCCCCGCCAGGCGTGAAAAACTGTTTTTT
J gene: TRBJ2-1; clone size: once; V gene: TRBV7-6; D gene: NA; CDR3 protein: CASSLGGLAPFEQFF; CDR3 DNA: TGTGCCAGCAGCTTGGGGGGGCTAGCGCCCTTCGAGCAGTTCTTC
J gene: TRBJ1-2; clone size: NA; V gene: TRBV19; D gene: NA; CDR3 protein: CASSTLEEAWELGYTF; CDR3 DNA: TGTGCCAGTAGTACCTTGGAAGAAGCCTGGGAGCTTGGCTACACCTTC
J gene: TRBJ2-1; clone size: NA; V gene: TRBV5-4; D gene: NA; CDR3 protein: CASSPGSSFNEQFF; CDR3 DNA: TGTGCCAGCAGCCCGGGATCTTCTTTCAATGAGCAGTTCTTC
J gene: TRBJ2-6; clone size: NA; V gene: TRBV27; D gene: NA; CDR3 protein: CASQAYSGANVLTF; CDR3 DNA: TGTGCCAGCCAGGCGTACTCTGGGGCCAACGTCCTGACTTTC
J gene: TRBJ2-1; clone size: NA; V gene: TRBV5-1; D gene: TRBD2; CDR3 protein: CASSLTSGNIASYNEQFF; CDR3 DNA: TGCGCCAGCAGCTTGACTAGCGGGAATATAGCCTCCTACAATGAGCAGTTCTTC
J gene: TRBJ2-7; clone size: NA; V gene: TRBV6-1; D gene: NA; CDR3 protein: CASSEGHWTYEQYF; CDR3 DNA: TGTGCCAGCAGTGAAGGACATTGGACCTACGAGCAGTACTTC
J gene: TRBJ1-3; clone size: NA; V gene: TRBV6-5; D gene: TRBD1; CDR3 protein: CASRLTGGINTIYF; CDR3 DNA: TGTGCCAGCAGACTGACAGGGGGAATAAACACCATATATTTT
J gene: TRBJ1-2; clone size: NA; V gene: TRBV4-1; D gene: NA; CDR3 protein: CASSQDQDTSYYGYTF; CDR3 DNA: TGCGCCAGCAGCCAAGATCAAGACACGTCCTACTATGGCTACACCTTC
J gene: TRBJ1-6; clone size: NA; V gene: TRBV6-5; D gene: TRBD1; CDR3 protein: CASSQTGGGSPLHF; CDR3 DNA: TGTGCCAGCAGCCAAACAGGGGGCGGTTCACCCCTCCACTTT